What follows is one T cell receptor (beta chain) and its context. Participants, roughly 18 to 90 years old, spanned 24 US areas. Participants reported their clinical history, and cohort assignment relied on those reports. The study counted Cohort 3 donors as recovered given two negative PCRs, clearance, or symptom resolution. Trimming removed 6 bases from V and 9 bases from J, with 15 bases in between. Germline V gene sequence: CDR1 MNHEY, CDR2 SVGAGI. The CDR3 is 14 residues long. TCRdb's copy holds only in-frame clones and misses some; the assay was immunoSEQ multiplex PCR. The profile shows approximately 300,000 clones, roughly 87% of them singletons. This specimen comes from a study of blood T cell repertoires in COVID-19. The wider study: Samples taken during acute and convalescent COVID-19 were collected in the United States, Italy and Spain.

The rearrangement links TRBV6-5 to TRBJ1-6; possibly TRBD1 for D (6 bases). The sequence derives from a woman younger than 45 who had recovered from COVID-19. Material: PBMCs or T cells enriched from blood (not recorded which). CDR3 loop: CASRTTGHGSPLHF. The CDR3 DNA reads TGTGCCAGCAGAACCACAGGGCACGGTTCACCCCTCCACTTT.